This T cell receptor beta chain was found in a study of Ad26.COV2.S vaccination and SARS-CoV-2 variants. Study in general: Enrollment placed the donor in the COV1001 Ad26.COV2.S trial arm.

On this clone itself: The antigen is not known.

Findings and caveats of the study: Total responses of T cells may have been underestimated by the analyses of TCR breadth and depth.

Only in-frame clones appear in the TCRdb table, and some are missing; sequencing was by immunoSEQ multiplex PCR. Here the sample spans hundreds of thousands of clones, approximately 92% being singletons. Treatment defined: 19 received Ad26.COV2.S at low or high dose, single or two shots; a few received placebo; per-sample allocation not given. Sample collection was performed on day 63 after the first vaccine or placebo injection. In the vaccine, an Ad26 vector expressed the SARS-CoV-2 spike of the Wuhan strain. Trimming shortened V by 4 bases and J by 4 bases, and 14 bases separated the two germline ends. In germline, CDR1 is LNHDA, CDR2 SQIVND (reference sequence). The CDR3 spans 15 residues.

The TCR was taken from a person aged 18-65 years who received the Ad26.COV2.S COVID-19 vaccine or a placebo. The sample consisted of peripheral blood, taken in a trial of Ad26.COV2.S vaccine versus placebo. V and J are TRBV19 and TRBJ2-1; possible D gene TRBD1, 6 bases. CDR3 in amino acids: CASSTPLGTYNEQFF. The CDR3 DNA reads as TGTGCCAGTAGTACACCTCTCGGGACATACAATGAGCAGTTCTTC.